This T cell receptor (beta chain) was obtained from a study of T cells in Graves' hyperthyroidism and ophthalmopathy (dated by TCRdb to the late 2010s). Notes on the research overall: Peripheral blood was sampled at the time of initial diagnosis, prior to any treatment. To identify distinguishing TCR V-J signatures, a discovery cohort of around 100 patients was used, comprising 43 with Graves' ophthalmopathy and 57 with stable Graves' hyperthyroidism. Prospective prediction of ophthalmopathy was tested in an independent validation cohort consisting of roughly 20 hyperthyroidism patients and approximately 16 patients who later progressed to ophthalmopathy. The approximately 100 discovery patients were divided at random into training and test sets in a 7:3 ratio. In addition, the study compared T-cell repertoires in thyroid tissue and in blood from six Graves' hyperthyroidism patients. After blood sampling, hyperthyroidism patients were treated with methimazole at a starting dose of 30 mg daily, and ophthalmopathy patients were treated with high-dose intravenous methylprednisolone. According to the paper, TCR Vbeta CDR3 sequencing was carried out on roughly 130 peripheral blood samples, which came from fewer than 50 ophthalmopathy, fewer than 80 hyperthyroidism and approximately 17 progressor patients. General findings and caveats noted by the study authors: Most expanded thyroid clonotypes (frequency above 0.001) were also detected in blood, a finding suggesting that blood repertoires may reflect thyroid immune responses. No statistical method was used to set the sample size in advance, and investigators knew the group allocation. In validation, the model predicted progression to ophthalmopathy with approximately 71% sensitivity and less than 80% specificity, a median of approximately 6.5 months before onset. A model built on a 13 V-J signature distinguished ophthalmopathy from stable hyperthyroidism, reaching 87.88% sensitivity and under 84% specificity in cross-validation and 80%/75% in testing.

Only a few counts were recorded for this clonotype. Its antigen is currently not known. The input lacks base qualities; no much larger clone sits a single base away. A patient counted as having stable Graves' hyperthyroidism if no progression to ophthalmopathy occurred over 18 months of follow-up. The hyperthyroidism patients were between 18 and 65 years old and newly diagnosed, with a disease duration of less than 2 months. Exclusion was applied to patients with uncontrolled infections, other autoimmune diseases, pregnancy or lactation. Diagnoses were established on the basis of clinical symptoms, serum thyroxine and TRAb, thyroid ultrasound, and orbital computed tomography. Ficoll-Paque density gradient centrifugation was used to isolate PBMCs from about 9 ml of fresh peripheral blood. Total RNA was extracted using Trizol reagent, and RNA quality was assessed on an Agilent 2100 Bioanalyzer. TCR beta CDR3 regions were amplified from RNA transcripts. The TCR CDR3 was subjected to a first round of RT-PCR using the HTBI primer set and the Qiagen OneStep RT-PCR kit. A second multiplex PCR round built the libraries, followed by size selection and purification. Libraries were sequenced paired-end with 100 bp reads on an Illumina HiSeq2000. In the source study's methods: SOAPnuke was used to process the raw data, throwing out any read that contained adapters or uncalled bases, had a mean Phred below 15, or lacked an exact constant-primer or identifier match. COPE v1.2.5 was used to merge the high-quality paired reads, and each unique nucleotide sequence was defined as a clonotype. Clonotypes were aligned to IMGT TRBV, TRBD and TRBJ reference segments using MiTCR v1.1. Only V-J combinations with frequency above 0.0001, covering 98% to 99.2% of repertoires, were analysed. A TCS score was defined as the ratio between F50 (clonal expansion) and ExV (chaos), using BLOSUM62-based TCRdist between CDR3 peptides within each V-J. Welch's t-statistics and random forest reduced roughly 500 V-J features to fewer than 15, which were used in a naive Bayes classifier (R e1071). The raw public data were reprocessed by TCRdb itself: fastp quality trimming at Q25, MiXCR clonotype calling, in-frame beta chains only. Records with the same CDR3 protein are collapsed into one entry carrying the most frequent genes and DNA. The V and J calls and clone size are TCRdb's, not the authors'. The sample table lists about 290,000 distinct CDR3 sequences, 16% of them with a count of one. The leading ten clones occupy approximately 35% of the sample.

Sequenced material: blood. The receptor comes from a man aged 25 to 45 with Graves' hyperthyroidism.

The bases read TGCAGCGTTGAAAATGGGGGACAGTACTACAATGAGCAGTTCTTC. Its coded protein is CSVENGGQYYNEQFF. Here the chain combines TRBV29-1 and TRBJ2-1; a stretch of 7 junction bases matches TRBD1. Measured from the cysteine to the phenylalanine, the CDR3 is 15 residues long. Only the CDR3 portion is preserved as DNA: 45 bases, with reading frame beginning at the first base. Trimming takes 2 bases off V and 3 bases off J; junction bases not matched to a gene: 7. Looking up the germline V gene yields CDR1 SQVTM and CDR2 ANQGSEA.